The rows below give T cell receptor beta chains drawn from one sample of a study of cytomegalovirus exposure and HLA in healthy donors. Libraries were prepared by immunoSEQ multiplex PCR; TCRdb keeps only in-frame clonotypes and omits some of them. The data hold under 200,000 clones, with 80% to 90% observed a single time. Sequencing was done on a sample of PBMCs. The receptors here all came from a woman aged 18-29 years in good health and CMV-seronegative. Both conserved end residues are part of each CDR3. Each record gives: V gene, J gene, D gene, clone size, CDR3 protein, CDR3 DNA. The D gene is left open where the match is weak. Not all rows give a size; the values are once, few, many and, for expanded clones, a class.

TRBV19	TRBJ1-5	TRBD1	.	CASSTPIPGTGGSPQPQHF	TGTGCCAGTAGTACCCCAATTCCAGGGACAGGGGGCTCCCCCCAGCCCCAGCATTTT
TRBV5-1	TRBJ2-7	.	.	CANPPLKSGYYEQYF	TGCGCCAACCCGCCTTTAAAGTCAGGGTACTACGAGCAGTACTTC
TRBV30	TRBJ1-2	TRBD1	.	CAWRAMPGQGESGYTF	TGTGCCTGGAGAGCTATGCCGGGACAGGGCGAGAGTGGCTACACCTTC
TRBV6-1	TRBJ1-5	TRBD1	.	CASSQTGSSNQPQHF	TGTGCCAGCAGTCAGACAGGGTCGAGCAATCAGCCCCAGCATTTT
TRBV9	TRBJ2-7	TRBD2	.	CASSVGGRAIEQYF	TGTGCCAGCAGCGTAGGGGGGAGGGCTATCGAGCAGTACTTC
TRBV5-6	TRBJ1-1	.	.	CASSFNAGEAFF	TGTGCCAGCAGCTTTAACGCAGGTGAAGCTTTCTTT
TRBV30	TRBJ1-1	TRBD1	.	CAWSVLNRGAEAFF	TGTGCCTGGAGTGTACTCAACAGGGGCGCTGAAGCTTTCTTT
TRBV5-1	TRBJ1-2	TRBD1	.	CASSLQGYGYTF	TGCGCCAGCAGCTTACAGGGGTATGGCTACACCTTC
TRBV7-9	TRBJ2-2	.	.	CASSAATWRVNTGELFF	TGTGCCAGCAGCGCCGCGACTTGGCGAGTGAACACCGGGGAGCTGTTTTTT
TRBV6-5	TRBJ1-5	.	.	CASSPGVRGDQPQHF	TGTGCCAGCAGTCCGGGGGTACGTGGGGATCAGCCCCAGCATTTT
TRBV6-1	TRBJ1-3	.	.	CASSEEDSSGNTIYF	TGTGCCAGCAGTGAAGAGGACAGCTCTGGAAACACCATATATTTT
TRBV5-6	TRBJ1-2	TRBD1	.	CASSLIDRGTYGYTF	TGTGCCAGCAGCCTAATCGACAGGGGTACCTATGGCTACACCTTC
TRBV15	TRBJ1-6	TRBD1	.	CATSRDRGWPPLHF	TGTGCCACCAGCAGGGACAGGGGATGGCCACCCCTCCACTTT
TRBV7-2	TRBJ2-5	.	.	CASSAFIRTRGETQYF	TGTGCCAGCAGCGCCTTCATCCGGACACGGGGGGAGACCCAGTACTTC
TRBV4-1	TRBJ1-2	.	few	CASSQAPLYGYTF	TGCGCCAGCAGCCAAGCTCCCCTCTATGGCTACACCTTC
TRBV7-2	TRBJ2-7	TRBD1	.	CASSPPWTGAYEQYF	TGTGCCAGCAGCCCTCCATGGACAGGGGCCTACGAGCAGTACTTC
TRBV12-5	TRBJ2-2	TRBD1	.	CASGLGQGFPTGELFF	TGTGCTAGTGGTTTGGGACAGGGATTCCCCACCGGGGAGCTGTTTTTT
TRBV18	TRBJ1-2	.	.	CASSPTSPSTPTRGYGYTF	TGTGCCAGCTCACCTACCTCACCCTCTACACCCACCCGCGGCTATGGCTACACCTTC
TRBV4-1	TRBJ1-1	.	.	CASSQDLRGTWAEAFF	TGCGCCAGCAGCCAAGACTTACGGGGAACGTGGGCTGAAGCTTTCTTT
TRBV10-3	TRBJ2-1	.	.	CAIRSRQDTPPLEGNEQFF	TGTGCCATCAGGTCACGACAGGATACCCCCCCTCTCGAGGGGAATGAGCAGTTCTTC
TRBV30	TRBJ1-5	.	.	CAWSVNQSPGGYQPQHF	TGTGCCTGGAGTGTAAATCAGTCGCCAGGCGGGTATCAGCCCCAGCATTTT
TRBV5-1	TRBJ2-1	TRBD2	once	CASSLAGGPPYNEQFF	TGCGCCAGCAGCTTGGCGGGAGGGCCTCCCTACAATGAGCAGTTCTTC
TRBV10-2	TRBJ2-7	TRBD2	.	CASSPSSSGREQYF	TGCGCCAGCAGTCCCTCCTCTAGCGGGAGAGAGCAGTACTTC
TRBV7-9	TRBJ1-4	.	.	CASSLQGAGAPEKLFF	TGTGCCAGCAGCTTACAGGGAGCAGGGGCGCCAGAAAAACTGTTTTTT
TRBV10-2	TRBJ1-4	TRBD1	.	CASSDRDRVRKLFF	TGCGCCAGCAGTGATAGGGACAGGGTGAGAAAACTGTTTTTT
TRBV6-1	TRBJ1-1	TRBD1	once	CAITEGAAGTEAFF	TGTGCCATCACGGAGGGGGCGGCGGGGACTGAAGCTTTCTTT
TRBV11-2	TRBJ2-5	.	.	CASSLRRGRQETQYF	TGTGCCAGCAGCTTAAGGAGGGGGCGGCAAGAGACCCAGTACTTC